This TCR beta chain derives from a study of OX40 agonist ivuxolimab in advanced cancers. Study-level background: Therapy given before enrollment (anti-PD-1, anti-PD-L1 or anti-CTLA-4) was allowed, and 30% to 50% had some. Three patients showed partial responses: one hepatocellular carcinoma and two cutaneous melanoma cases.

The length of the CDR3 is 13 residues. V lost 5 bases and J 4 bases, leaving 11 bases between the germline ends. Germline CDR1 and CDR2: LNHDA and SQIVND (reference sequence). As to this clone: What it binds is not known.

Whole-study findings and limits: Expanded peripheral T-cell antigen specificity went undetermined. On average, CD8+ T cells showed a greater number of expanded clones than CD4+.

Only in-frame clones appear in the TCRdb table, and some are missing; sequencing was by immunoSEQ multiplex PCR. The sample holds under 35,000 clones, roughly 89% seen once. The sequencing used CD4+ or CD8+ T cells sorted from blood, collected in a trial of the OX40 agonist ivuxolimab. The chain recombines TRBV19 with TRBJ1-1; maybe TRBD1 (6 bases). The source is an adult with an advanced solid tumor such as melanoma, head and neck, liver or kidney cancer. The CDR3 reads CASSWTALTEAFF. DNA of the CDR3: TGTGCCAGTAGTTGGACAGCCCTCACTGAAGCTTTCTTT.